What follows are 25 T cell receptor beta chains derived from one specimen sequenced in a study of regulatory T cells in long-lasting Graves disease. Library construction for TCR beta used iRepertoire HTBI primers and Arm-PCR of CDR3 regions. TCRdb redid the calling of the multiplex PCR reads with MiXCR, one entry per CDR3 protein. The sample carries about 440,000 distinct CDR3 sequences, under 15% recorded once. Regarding time point: newly diagnosed GD, antithyroid drugs for less than 3 months. Extracted PBMC RNA gave rise to the TCR library. These data were also reused for a study on T cells in Graves' hyperthyroidism and ophthalmopathy.

The source was peripheral blood mononuclear cells (PBMCs), collected at new diagnosis, from a patient treated with antithyroid drugs. The receptor source for this set is a woman in her twenties or thirties with Graves disease.

This rearrangement joins TRBV5-1 to TRBJ2-7, with 11 nucleotides matching TRBD2. Trimming removed 5 bases from V and 7 bases from J; junction bases left unmatched: 2. CDR1 is SGHRS, CDR2 YFSETQ, per germline. CDR3 length: 12 residues. The CDR3 DNA reads as TGCGCCAGCAGATTAGCGGGAGGGGAGCAGTACTTC. Translating it yields CASRLAGGEQYF.

For this clonotype: A single base separates this from a much larger clone, so it may be a read error. The J gene is TRBJ2-2, the V gene TRBV27; D remains ambiguous. V lost 6 bases to trimming and J lost 3 bases, with 8 bases between them. Germline CDR1 is MNHEY and CDR2 is SMNVEV (reference sequence). The CDR3 has 13 amino acids. The CDR3 region is CASRSDDTGELFF. The DNA for the CDR3 is TGTGCCAGCAGGAGTGACGACACCGGGGAGCTGTTTTTT.

This clonotype appeared many times. The chain couples TRBV12-3 or TRBV12-4 to TRBJ2-2, with 13 bases fitting TRBD2. The CDR3 runs to 16 residues. The V and J ends lost 7 bases and 3 bases, in that order; junction bases with no gene match: 5. CDR3 nucleotides: TGTGCCAGCATTTCTGGACTAGCGGGGGACACCGGGGAGCTGTTTTTT. Its translation: CASISGLAGDTGELFF.

This clonotype was counted at least ten times. This chain links TRBV28 with TRBJ2-3; 7 positions agree with TRBD2. Trimming removed 3 bases from V and 2 bases from J; junction bases left unmatched: 5. The germline V gene encodes CDR1 MDHEN and CDR2 SYDVKM. The CDR3 has 15 residues. CDR3 amino acids: CASSFGTSDTDTQYF. The CDR3 DNA follows: TGTGCCAGCAGTTTCGGTACTAGCGACACAGATACGCAGTATTTT.

The table lists this clonotype with many counts. This chain joins TRBV13 and TRBJ1-1; a possible D gene is TRBD1 (6 bases). The length of the CDR3 is 14 residues. Germline V gene sequence: CDR1 PRHDT, CDR2 FYEKMQ (reference sequence). Trimming took off 1 base at V and 4 bases at J, with 10 bases between the two ends. The CDR3 is CASSLVGGSTEAFF. The DNA of the CDR3 is TGTGCCAGCAGCTTAGTGGGGGGCTCCACTGAAGCTTTCTTT.

This chain links TRBV20-1 with TRBJ2-5, with 13 bases fitting TRBD2. Germline CDR1 and CDR2: DFQATT and SNEGSKA (reference sequence). This CDR3 region has 15 residues. Trimming took 6 bases from V and 7 from J; bases not matched to a gene: 11. CDR3 amino acids: CSASATSGRKVTQYF. Here the CDR3 DNA reads TGCAGTGCCTCGGCGACTAGCGGGAGGAAGGTGACCCAGTACTTC.

This clonotype was detected only a few times. V usage is TRBV12-3 or TRBV12-4 and J usage is TRBJ2-3, with 14 bases identical to TRBD2. V lost 7 bases and J lost 4; bases outside the gene matches: 7. The CDR3 is 16 amino acids. The CDR3 reads CASIPTSGREPDTQYF. The CDR3 nucleotides read TGTGCCAGCATCCCGACTAGCGGGAGGGAACCAGATACGCAGTATTTT.

This chain joins TRBV27 and TRBJ1-2, with TRBD1 identical over 8 bases. The CDR3 is 15 residues long. V was clipped by 4 bases and J by 5 bases; unmatched bases: 9. The germline V gene encodes CDR1 MNHEY and CDR2 SMNVEV (reference sequence). The CDR3 DNA follows: TGTGCCAGCAGTTCCCCCCTCAGGGGGCTTTATGGCTACACCTTC. Translated: CASSSPLRGLYGYTF.

The chain carries TRBV19 and TRBJ2-1; 7 nucleotides agree with TRBD1. The CDR3 covers 15 residues. Germline assignment: CDR1 LNHDA and CDR2 SQIVND (reference sequence). Trimming at V came to 5 bases and at J to 5 bases, leaving 9 bases not matched to a gene. Here the CDR3 reads CASSVLGQQNNEQFF. The CDR3 nucleotides are TGTGCCAGTAGTGTGTTGGGACAGCAGAACAATGAGCAGTTCTTC.

This chain links TRBV20-1 with TRBJ2-7; the match to TRBD2 covers 10 bases. The V gene's germline CDR1 is DFQATT and CDR2 SNEGSKA (reference sequence). With V trimmed by 1 base and J by 0 bases, 3 bases remained unmatched. The CDR3 covers 15 residues. For the CDR3, the DNA is TGCAGTGCTAGAGGAGCGGGAGGGGACTCCTACGAGCAGTACTTC. It yields the protein CSARGAGGDSYEQYF.

This clonotype has ten or more counts. The V call is TRBV11-2, the J call TRBJ2-1; D remains ambiguous. Trimming removed 6 bases from V and 0 bases from J, with 12 bases in between. The germline V gene encodes CDR1 SGHAT and CDR2 FQNNGV. The CDR3 has 15 amino acids. CDR3: CASRLDLRSYNEQFF. The CDR3 DNA sequence: TGTGCCAGCAGACTGGACCTACGCTCCTACAATGAGCAGTTCTTC.

Many counts were recorded for this clonotype. The chain carries TRBV9 and TRBJ2-1, with D maybe TRBD2 (6 bases). From germline, CDR1 is SGDLS and CDR2 YYNGEE. Trimming pared 0 bases from V and 5 bases from J, leaving 15 bases between. CDR3 size: 16 residues. CDR3 residues: CASSVGGGIGDNEQFF. CDR3 DNA sequence: TGTGCCAGCAGCGTAGGGGGCGGGATAGGGGACAATGAGCAGTTCTTC.

At least ten counts were recorded for this clonotype. The V and J genes are TRBV7-9 and TRBJ2-7; 9 bases line up with TRBD1. Germline lookup yields CDR1 SEHNR and CDR2 FQNEAQ (reference sequence). Trimming removed 6 bases from V and 5 bases from J; junction bases left unmatched: 14. The CDR3 is 16 amino acids. CDR3 in DNA: TGTGCCAGCAGACTCCTCTCCGGGACAGGGATGAACGAGCAGTACTTC. Amino acids: CASRLLSGTGMNEQYF.

The chain joins TRBV15 to TRBJ1-2; 11 nucleotides line up with TRBD1. V gave up 5 bases and J gave up 2 bases; unmatched junction bases: 4. Germline loops: CDR1 LNHNV, CDR2 YYDKDF (reference sequence). This CDR3 region has 15 residues. In DNA, the CDR3 is TGTGCCACCAGCTCCAGGACAGGGGGCAACTATGGCTACACCTTC. This encodes CATSSRTGGNYGYTF.

The rearrangement joins TRBV7-9 to TRBJ2-7; maybe TRBD2 (6 bases). The CDR3 extends over 15 amino acids. From germline, CDR1 is SEHNR and CDR2 FQNEAQ (reference sequence). The germline V and J ends were trimmed by 1 base and 2 bases, with 12 bases remaining between them. The CDR3 nucleotides are TGTGCCAGCAGCTTAGGGTTCGGGAGAGCCTACGAGCAGTACTTC. This codes for CASSLGFGRAYEQYF.

This clonotype was detected a few times. This chain links TRBV29-1 with TRBJ2-7; D remains ambiguous. Germline V lookup: CDR1 SQVTM, CDR2 ANQGSEA. The CDR3 length is 11 residues. The V gene lost 4 bases and the J gene lost 3 bases, with 7 bases spanning the gap. The CDR3 protein is CSVGGIYEQYF. The CDR3 DNA reads TGCAGCGTTGGGGGTATCTACGAGCAGTACTTC.

This clonotype was recorded at least ten times. The chain recombines TRBV24-1 with TRBJ2-6; the D is unclear. The germline V gene encodes CDR1 KGHDR and CDR2 SFDVKD. The V end lost 2 bases, the J end lost 0 bases, and 16 bases lay between the germline ends. The CDR3 loop spans 19 amino acids. Written as DNA, the CDR3 is TGTGCCACCAGTGATTCCGAGGCCCGCGTACGCTCTGGGGCCAACGTCCTGACTTTC. This translates into CATSDSEARVRSGANVLTF.

This clonotype was seen repeatedly, ten times or more. Written as DNA, the CDR3 is TGCGCCAGCAGCTTATTTAAGGGGACAACGAACCGGGGTTCCTACAATGAGCAGTTCTTC. This translates into CASSLFKGTTNRGSYNEQFF. The chain employs TRBV5-1 and TRBJ2-1; perhaps TRBD1 as D (6 bases). Per germline, CDR1 SGHRS and CDR2 YFSETQ. The CDR3 is 20 amino acids. Trimming left V 2 bases short and J 1 base short, with 25 bases between. Variable domain in full (rest from reference TRBV5-1 and TRBJ2-1): KAGVTQTPRYLIKTRGQQVTLSCSPISGHRSVSWYQQTPGQGLQFLFEYFSETQRNKGNFPGRFSGRQFSNSRSEMNVSTLELGDSALYLCASSLFKGTTNRGSYNEQFFGPGTRLTVL.

This clonotype was picked up many times. The chain is built from TRBV13 and TRBJ2-1, with a tentative D call TRBD1 (6 bases). Germline loops: CDR1 PRHDT, CDR2 FYEKMQ (reference sequence). The V end was cut by 2 bases, the J end by 4 bases, with 9 bases between. The CDR3 runs 14 residues. In DNA, the CDR3 is TGTGCCAGCAGCTTACCGCAGGGGTACAATGAGCAGTTCTTC. This encodes CASSLPQGYNEQFF.

This clonotype was counted between two and nine times. J is TRBJ2-5 and V is TRBV9, with D possibly matching TRBD2 (6 bases). CDR1 SGDLS and CDR2 YYNGEE come from the germline V gene. The CDR3 spans 15 residues. V gave up 0 bases and J gave up 2 bases, with 11 bases separating them. In DNA form, the CDR3 reads TGTGCCAGCAGCGTAGGGGGACTGCTACAAGAGACCCAGTACTTC. Translating gives CASSVGGLLQETQYF.

There are many counts of this clonotype. The V and J genes are TRBV28 and TRBJ1-4; TRBD1 is a possible D gene (6 bases). Trimming shortened V by 3 bases and J by 10 bases, and 15 bases separated the two germline ends. Germline CDR1 and CDR2: MDHEN and SYDVKM. CDR3 length: 14 residues. The CDR3 spells CASSFGGAIGKLFF. The CDR3 DNA reads TGTGCCAGCAGTTTTGGGGGGGCAATAGGAAAACTGTTTTTT.

This chain connects TRBV15 to TRBJ1-3; TRBD1 might be the D (6 bases). V lost 5 bases to trimming and J lost 1 base, with 12 bases between them. CDR1 LNHNV and CDR2 YYDKDF come from the germline V gene (reference sequence). CDR3 size: 15 residues. For the CDR3, the DNA is TGTGCCACCAGCGAAAGGACAGCTTCTGGAAACACCATATATTTT. Translating gives CATSERTASGNTIYF.

The chain is built from TRBV3-1 and TRBJ2-6; D remains unclear. This CDR3 is built from 18 residues. The germline CDR1 and CDR2 sequences are LGHDT and YNNKEL (reference sequence). V gave up 0 bases and J gave up 0 bases, with 12 bases separating them. The CDR3 nucleotides are TGTGCCAGCAGCCAAGATAGGCTGCCCCTCTCTGGGGCCAACGTCCTGACTTTC. The encoded protein is CASSQDRLPLSGANVLTF.

The table lists this clonotype with many counts. The J gene is TRBJ2-2, the V gene TRBV30; no firm D call. Trimming stripped 0 bases from V and 4 bases from J, with 6 bases between. Germline lookup yields CDR1 GTSNPN and CDR2 SVGIG (reference sequence). The CDR3 consists of 13 residues. The CDR3 loop is CAWSVQFTGELFF. The CDR3 region has the DNA TGTGCCTGGAGTGTACAGTTCACCGGGGAGCTGTTTTTT. Variable domain in full (rest from reference TRBV30 and TRBJ2-2): SQTIHQWPATLVQPVGSPLSLECTVEGTSNPNLYWYRQAAGRGLQLLFYSVGIGQISSEVPQNLSASRPQDRQFILSSKKLLLSDSGFYLCAWSVQFTGELFFGEGSRLTVL.

At least ten counts were recorded for this clonotype. The gene calls are TRBV5-5 and TRBJ2-2, with a tentative D call TRBD1 (5 bases). Germline CDR1 is SGHKS and CDR2 is YYEKEE (reference sequence). V shed 0 bases and J shed 3 bases, with 9 bases lying between them. The CDR3 totals 15 residues. Here the CDR3 DNA reads TGTGCCAGCAGCTTGGAGCAAGGGGACACCGGGGAGCTGTTTTTT. Amino acids: CASSLEQGDTGELFF.